This passage covers 18 T cell receptor beta chains from one sample sequenced in a study of T cell changes during pregnancy in multiple sclerosis. The assay was immunoSEQ multiplex PCR, and TCRdb's table has in-frame clones only and misses some. The data show about 99,000 clones, with roughly 92% seen just once and 0.8% to 1% held by the top ten. The specimen comprised peripheral blood, sampled after pregnancy. The receptors shown here come from a female donor with multiple sclerosis, enrolled in a pregnancy study.

This clone was recorded only once. V and J are TRBV5-4 and TRBJ1-1, with D possibly being TRBD1 (6 bases). The germline V and J ends were trimmed by 4 bases and 1 base, with 11 bases remaining between them. Per the germline V gene, CDR1 is SGHNT and CDR2 is YYREEE (reference sequence). The CDR3 covers 14 residues. CDR3 in amino acids: CASSPGGQNTEAFF. CDR3 coding DNA: TGTGCCAGCAGCCCGGGGGGGCAGAACACTGAAGCTTTCTTT.

This clone was seen just once. The chain recombines TRBV7-9 with TRBJ2-5; D possibly corresponds to TRBD1 (5 bases). This CDR3 spans 16 amino acids. The germline gives CDR1 SEHNR, CDR2 FQNEAQ (reference sequence). V was shortened by 6 bases and J by 4 bases, with 21 bases between the two germline ends. CDR3 DNA: TGTGCCAGCAGTCCCTCCGGACACTACCCTGGAGAGACCCAGTACTTC. It specifies CASSPSGHYPGETQYF. Complete variable domain (other parts from reference TRBV7-9 and TRBJ2-5): DTGVSQNPRHKITKRGQNVTFRCDPISEHNRLYWYRQTLGQGPEFLTYFQNEAQLEKSRLLSDRFSAERPKGSFSTLEIQRTEQGDSAMYLCASSPSGHYPGETQYFGPGTRLLVL.

The chain combines TRBV7-3 with TRBJ1-1, with 8 bases fitting TRBD1. The V and J ends lost 2 bases and 2 bases, in that order; junction bases with no gene match: 1. This CDR3 contains 14 residues. Per germline, CDR1 SGHTA and CDR2 FQGTGA. The CDR3 here is CASSLQGANTEAFF. The CDR3 coding sequence is TGTGCCAGCAGCTTACAGGGGGCAAACACTGAAGCTTTCTTT.

The chain links TRBV30 to TRBJ1-5; D possibly corresponds to TRBD1 (5 bases). V was shortened by 4 bases and J by 2 bases, with 12 bases between the two germline ends. This CDR3 spans 14 amino acids. The germline V gene encodes CDR1 GTSNPN and CDR2 SVGIG (reference sequence). For the CDR3, the DNA is TGTGCCTGGAAAGCCGCCAGGGGCAATCAGCCCCAGCATTTT. It specifies CAWKAARGNQPQHF.

This rearrangement joins TRBV9 to TRBJ1-1; maybe TRBD1 (6 bases). The V end lost 4 bases, the J end lost 1 base, and 11 bases lay between the germline ends. Germline V CDR1 and CDR2: SGDLS, YYNGEE. CDR3 length equals 14 residues. CDR3 bases: TGTGCCAGCAGCCTCGGACAGTCGAACACTGAAGCTTTCTTT. The encoded protein is CASSLGQSNTEAFF.

The V call is TRBV5-1, the J call TRBJ2-1; D is perhaps TRBD1 (5 bases). V lost 0 bases, J lost 0 bases, and 10 bases lay in between. This CDR3 contains 16 residues. The germline V gene encodes CDR1 SGHRS and CDR2 YFSETQ. In nucleotides, the CDR3 is TGCGCCAGCAGCTTGGACCATCAGGGCTCCTACAATGAGCAGTTCTTC. It yields the protein CASSLDHQGSYNEQFF.

The rearrangement uses TRBV18 and TRBJ2-1; 8 bases agree with TRBD2. The CDR3 runs to 13 residues. V was clipped by 6 bases and J by 2 bases; unmatched bases: 0. CDR1 is KGHSH, CDR2 LQKENI, per germline. The chain's CDR3 is CASSSGAYNEQFF. DNA for the CDR3: TGTGCCAGCTCTAGCGGGGCCTACAATGAGCAGTTCTTC.

This clone turned up a few times. V usage is TRBV27 and J usage is TRBJ1-4; D is perhaps TRBD1 (6 bases). Germline-derived CDR1 and CDR2 are MNHEY and SMNVEV (reference sequence). V was trimmed by 8 bases and J by 8 bases, leaving 12 bases between them. The CDR3 consists of 12 residues. The CDR3 region is CASGGLGEKLFF. CDR3 in DNA: TGTGCCAGCGGGGGCCTAGGGGAAAAACTGTTTTTT.

CDR3 in amino acids: CASSKTSGFSYNEQFF. The CDR3 region has the DNA TGTGCCAGTAGTAAAACTAGCGGATTCTCCTACAATGAGCAGTTCTTC. The V gene is TRBV19, the J gene TRBJ2-1; TRBD2 matches at 8 bases. The CDR3 consists of 16 residues. Per the germline V gene, CDR1 is LNHDA and CDR2 is SQIVND (reference sequence). The V gene end was trimmed by 4 bases and the J gene end by 0 bases; junction bases not matched to a gene: 5.

This chain joins TRBV4-1 and TRBJ2-2; D is possibly TRBD2 (5 bases). The V end lost 1 base, the J end lost 7 bases, and 16 bases lay between the germline ends. The germline V gene encodes CDR1 MGHRA and CDR2 YSYEKL. The CDR3 loop spans 16 amino acids. The CDR3 spells CASSQVPDSRGGELFF. The DNA of the CDR3 is TGCGCCAGCAGCCAAGTTCCGGACTCACGGGGCGGGGAGCTGTTTTTT.

This chain joins TRBV7-3 and TRBJ2-7; 7 positions match TRBD1. This CDR3 region has 13 residues. The germline V gene encodes CDR1 SGHTA and CDR2 FQGTGA. With V trimmed by 5 bases and J by 2 bases, 3 bases remained unmatched. The CDR3 DNA follows: TGTGCCAGCAGCCCGGGACAGACCTACGAGCAGTACTTC. Amino acids: CASSPGQTYEQYF. Combining the CDR3 with reference TRBV7-3 and TRBJ2-7 gives the whole variable domain GAGVSQTPSNKVTEKGKYVELRCDPISGHTALYWYRQSLGQGPEFLIYFQGTGAADDSGLPNDRFFAVRPEGSVSTLKIQRTERGDSAVYLCASSPGQTYEQYFGPGTRLTVT.

The V call is TRBV6-6, the J call TRBJ1-4; D is undetermined. The V gene lost 2 bases and the J gene lost 8 bases, with 6 bases spanning the gap. CDR3 length: 12 residues. CDR1 is MNHNY, CDR2 SVGAGI, per germline (reference sequence). The CDR3 sequence: CASSYAGEKLFF. The CDR3, as DNA: TGTGCCAGCAGTTACGCGGGGGAAAAACTGTTTTTT.

This chain links TRBV28 with TRBJ2-5; TRBD1 matches 7 bases. The J call is uncertain, as TRBJ2-7 better fits the DNA end. CDR1 and CDR2 (germline): MDHEN, SYDVKM. CDR3 length: 14 amino acids. As DNA, the CDR3 is TGTGCCAGCAGTCCCCAGGCAGGGGGCTACGAGCAGTACTTC. Protein product: CASSPQAGGYEQYF.

Worth noting for this clone: Mismatch with germline at one junction end may stem from a read error. The chain employs TRBV10-3 and TRBJ1-1; 9 bases are a match to TRBD1. The germline gives CDR1 ENHRY, CDR2 SYGVKD. The CDR3 runs to 14 residues. In DNA, the CDR3 is TGTGCCATCTCCGGGACAGGGATGAAAACTGAAGCTTTCTTT. It is translated as CAISGTGMKTEAFF.

In this sample, this clone turned up once. The J gene is TRBJ2-5, the V gene TRBV19; 7 bases are shared with TRBD1. This CDR3 contains 14 residues. CDR1 and CDR2 from the germline V gene are LNHDA and SQIVND (reference sequence). Trimming removed 5 bases from V and 4 bases from J; junction bases left unmatched: 7. The CDR3: CASSGQVRRETQYF. In DNA form, the CDR3 reads TGTGCCAGTAGTGGACAGGTCCGACGAGAGACCCAGTACTTC.

The chain has TRBV7-9 and TRBJ1-1, with 8 bases fitting TRBD1. The CDR3 has 16 residues. The germline V gene has CDR1 SEHNR and CDR2 FQNEAQ (reference sequence). With V trimmed by 2 bases and J by 2 bases, 7 bases remained unmatched. The CDR3 DNA sequence: TGTGCCAGCAGCTTAAGACAGGGGATAGTCAACACTGAAGCTTTCTTT. Amino acid sequence: CASSLRQGIVNTEAFF. The variable domain in full, with the rest retrieved from reference TRBV7-9 and TRBJ1-1, is DTGVSQNPRHKITKRGQNVTFRCDPISEHNRLYWYRQTLGQGPEFLTYFQNEAQLEKSRLLSDRFSAERPKGSFSTLEIQRTEQGDSAMYLCASSLRQGIVNTEAFFGQGTRLTVV.

The genes are TRBV4-3 and TRBJ2-7; D perhaps matches TRBD1 (7 bases). The V and J ends lost 0 bases and 3 bases respectively, with 12 bases between them. CDR3 length equals 15 residues. Per the germline V gene, CDR1 is LGHNA and CDR2 is YSLEER. The CDR3 DNA follows: TGCGCCAGCAGCCAAGATCAGGGGGGAAACTACGAGCAGTACTTC. Its translation: CASSQDQGGNYEQYF.

The chain couples TRBV19 to TRBJ2-1; 11 bases align to TRBD2. J was trimmed by 6 bases and V by 5 bases; bases with no gene match: 3. This CDR3 is built from 14 residues. Germline V gene sequence: CDR1 LNHDA, CDR2 SQIVND (reference sequence). CDR3 DNA: TGTGCCAGTAGTCCTAGCGGGAGGTTCAATGAGCAGTTCTTC. Translated, it gives CASSPSGRFNEQFF.